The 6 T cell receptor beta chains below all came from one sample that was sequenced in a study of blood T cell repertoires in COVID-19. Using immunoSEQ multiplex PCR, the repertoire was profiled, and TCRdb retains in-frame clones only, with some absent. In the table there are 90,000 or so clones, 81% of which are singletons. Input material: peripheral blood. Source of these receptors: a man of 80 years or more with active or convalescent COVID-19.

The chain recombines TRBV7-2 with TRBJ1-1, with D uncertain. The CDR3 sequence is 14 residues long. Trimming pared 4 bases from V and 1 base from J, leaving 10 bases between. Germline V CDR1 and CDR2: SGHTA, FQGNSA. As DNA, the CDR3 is TGTGCCAGCAGCTCGTCCCTCGGGAACACTGAAGCTTTCTTT. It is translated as CASSSSLGNTEAFF.

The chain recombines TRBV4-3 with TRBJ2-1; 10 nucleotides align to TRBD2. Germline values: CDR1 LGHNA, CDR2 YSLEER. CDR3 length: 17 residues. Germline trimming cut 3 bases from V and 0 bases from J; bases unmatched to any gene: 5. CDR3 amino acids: CASSQLAGGSSYNEQFF. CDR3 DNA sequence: TGCGCCAGCAGCCAGTTAGCGGGGGGATCCTCCTACAATGAGCAGTTCTTC.

Here the CDR3 DNA reads TGCAGTGCTACTCCAGGGGGTGGAGGCACCTTC. Protein: CSATPGGGGTF. This chain joins TRBV20-1 and TRBJ1-2; 7 bases line up with TRBD1. Per germline, CDR1 DFQATT and CDR2 SNEGSKA (reference sequence). After removal of 4 bases from V and 13 bases from J, the junction contained 9 bases not matched to a gene. The CDR3 has 11 amino acids.

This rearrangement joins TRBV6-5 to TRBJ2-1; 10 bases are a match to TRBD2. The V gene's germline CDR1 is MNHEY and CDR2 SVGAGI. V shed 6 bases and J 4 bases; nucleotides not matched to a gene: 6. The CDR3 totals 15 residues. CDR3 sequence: CASRLAGGPYNEQFF. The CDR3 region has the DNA TGTGCCAGCAGATTAGCGGGGGGACCTTACAATGAGCAGTTCTTC.

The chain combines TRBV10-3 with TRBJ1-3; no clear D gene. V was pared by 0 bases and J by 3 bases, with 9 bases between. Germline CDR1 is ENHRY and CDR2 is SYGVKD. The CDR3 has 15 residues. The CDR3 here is CAISESYNYGNTIYF. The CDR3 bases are TGTGCCATCAGTGAGTCATACAATTATGGAAACACCATATATTTT.

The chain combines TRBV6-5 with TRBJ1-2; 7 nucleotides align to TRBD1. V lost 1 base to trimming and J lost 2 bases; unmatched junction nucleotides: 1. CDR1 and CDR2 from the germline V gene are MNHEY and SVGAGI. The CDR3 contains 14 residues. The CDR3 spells CASSYLQGNYGYTF. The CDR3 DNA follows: TGTGCCAGCAGTTACTTACAGGGGAACTATGGCTACACCTTC.